This T cell receptor (beta chain) was retrieved from a study of CD8 T cells in Susac syndrome. Random hexamers primed reverse transcription of about 0.45 to 1 ug RNA. TCR beta CDR3 was amplified by immunoSEQ multiplex PCR. This amplification extended across 54 Vbeta and 13 Jbeta segments. Each CDR3 protein gets one entry after TCRdb re-called the immunoSEQ multiplex PCR reads with MiXCR. The sample has around 45,000 distinct CDR3 sequences; around 92% are singletons. In germline, CDR1 is LGHNA, CDR2 YSLEER. V shed 1 base and J 7 bases; nucleotides not matched to a gene: 4. The CDR3 covers 14 residues. Healthy donors constituted the controls, which were matched for age and sex.

This receptor was identified in a human donor in good health. The rearrangement joins TRBV4-3 to TRBJ2-1; the match to TRBD2 covers 7 bases. The specimen was CD8+ T cells from PBMCs. The CDR3 loop is CASSQGAGVNEQFF. CDR3 sequence (DNA): TGCGCCAGCAGCCAAGGGGCGGGGGTGAATGAGCAGTTCTTC.